Below, 9 T cell receptor beta chains from the same sample are listed, as sequenced in a study of beta chain features in type 1 diabetes. Expressed TCRB transcripts were sequenced after all isolated RNA was converted to cDNA. The data were produced by immunoSEQ multiplex PCR, yet TCRdb's version contains in-frame clones alone and is incomplete. Of about 930,000 clones listed, under 20% are singletons. The sequenced sample consisted of naive CD4+ T cells from blood. All receptors come from a woman aged 18-29 years in good health.

The chain recombines TRBV27 with TRBJ2-1, with 9 bases matching TRBD1. The CDR3 extends over 15 amino acids. V trimming: 1 base; J trimming: 12 bases; junction bases outside the gene matches: 10. Germline CDR1 reads MNHEY; CDR2 reads SMNVEV (reference sequence). CDR3 sequence (DNA): TGTGCCAGCAGTTTATGGGGACAGGGTGGTAGAGGGCAGTTCTTC. It encodes CASSLWGQGGRGQFF.

The gene calls are TRBV28 and TRBJ2-1; TRBD2 is a possible D gene (6 bases). Trimming removed 7 bases at V and 0 bases at J, with 16 bases between. CDR1 is MDHEN and CDR2 is SYDVKM in the germline V gene. CDR3 length: 16 amino acids. The CDR3 DNA reads as TGTGCCAGCAACACCCCCGGGAGCCCCTCCTACAATGAGCAGTTCTTC. Amino acid sequence: CASNTPGSPSYNEQFF. Supplemented by reference TRBV28 and TRBJ2-1, the full variable domain reads DVKVTQSSRYLVKRTGEKVFLECVQDMDHENMFWYRQDPGLGLRLIYFSYDVKMKEKGDIPEGYSVSREKKERFSLILESASTNQTSMYLCASNTPGSPSYNEQFFGPGTRLTVL.

The CDR3 sequence is CASQTASSGANVLTF. For the CDR3, the DNA is TGTGCCAGCCAAACAGCCAGCTCTGGGGCCAACGTCCTGACTTTC. The chain recombines TRBV28 with TRBJ2-6, with D unclear. There are 15 residues in the CDR3. Trimming stripped 8 bases from V and 0 bases from J, with 11 bases between. In germline, CDR1 is MDHEN, CDR2 SYDVKM.

The chain uses TRBV18 and TRBJ2-1; TRBD2 matches 10 bases. The V and J ends lost 3 bases and 10 bases, in that order; junction bases with no gene match: 15. The V gene's germline CDR1 is KGHSH and CDR2 LQKENI. This CDR3 region has 17 residues. The CDR3 DNA reads as TGTGCCAGCTCACCGAACCGTCGGGTAGCGGGAGGCCAAGAGCAGTTCTTC. It translates to CASSPNRRVAGGQEQFF. Supplemented by reference TRBV18 and TRBJ2-1, the full variable domain reads NAGVMQNPRHLVRRRGQEARLRCSPMKGHSHVYWYRQLPEEGLKFMVYLQKENIIDESGMPKERFSAEFPKEGPSILRIQQVVRGDSAAYFCASSPNRRVAGGQEQFFGPGTRLTVL.

This clone was seen more than once but under ten times. The chain has TRBV5-1 and TRBJ2-4; possibly TRBD1 for D (6 bases). The CDR3 has 14 residues. Germline CDR1 and CDR2: SGHRS and YFSETQ. The V end lost 3 bases, the J end lost 5 bases, and 12 bases lay between the germline ends. The DNA for the CDR3 is TGCGCCAGCAGCTCCCCGGACAGAGAAAACATTCAGTACTTC. Residues: CASSSPDRENIQYF.

Regarding this clone: The sample carries other DNA sequences with the same CDR3. The chain uses TRBV7-3 and TRBJ2-2, with TRBD2 as a possible D gene (5 bases). Germline V lookup: CDR1 SGHTA, CDR2 FQGTGA. The CDR3 runs 14 residues. V was cut by 2 bases and J by 1 base, with 5 bases left in between. The CDR3 protein is CASSLAGNTGELFF. CDR3 coding DNA: TGTGCCAGCAGCTTAGCGGGGAACACCGGGGAGCTGTTTTTT.

This clone occurred a few times. This specimen includes other DNA sequences encoding the same CDR3. This CDR3 reads CASSPLGGTEAFF. DNA of the CDR3: TGCGCCAGCAGCCCCCTTGGGGGTACTGAAGCTTTCTTT. J is TRBJ1-1 and V is TRBV4-3; D is perhaps TRBD1 (5 bases). In germline, CDR1 is LGHNA, CDR2 YSLEER. Deletions cut 4 bases from V and 5 bases from J, with 11 bases between. CDR3 length: 13 amino acids.

This clone turned up a few times. The chain joins TRBV5-1 to TRBJ1-5; D might be TRBD1 (5 bases). Between the trimmed V and J ends, which lost 0 bases and 7 bases, there was a span of 14 bases. Germline assignment: CDR1 SGHRS and CDR2 YFSETQ. CDR3 length: 15 residues. The CDR3 sequence is CASSLDGTPRQPQHF. The CDR3 DNA sequence: TGCGCCAGCAGCTTGGATGGGACCCCGAGGCAGCCCCAGCATTTT.

This clone was counted a few times. This chain uses TRBV5-1 with TRBJ2-1, with 7 bases fitting TRBD2. Losses at the gene ends were 0 bases for V and 3 bases for J; bases not matched to a gene: 3. Per germline, CDR1 SGHRS and CDR2 YFSETQ. This CDR3 region has 15 residues. The CDR3, as DNA: TGCGCCAGCAGCTTGGCTAGCGGTATCTACAATGAGCAGTTCTTC. This translates into CASSLASGIYNEQFF.